The sequence of this T cell receptor beta chain was determined in a study of blood T cell repertoires in COVID-19. Study background: PBMCs, B-cell-depleted T cells, or T cells were the source of the cDNA or gDNA that made up the material.

Here immunoSEQ multiplex PCR was the method, and the copy in TCRdb shows in-frame clones only, minus some. This sample has hundreds of thousands of clones, with about 86% found just once. This CDR3 contains 12 residues. V was clipped by 8 bases and J by 8 bases, with 15 bases between them. Germline V lookup: CDR1 SGHDN, CDR2 FVKESK. The chain uses TRBV14 and TRBJ1-2; D is possibly TRBD1 (6 bases). The clonotype originates from a woman younger than 45 who had been exposed to COVID-19. Sequences were obtained from PBMCs or T cells enriched from blood (not recorded which). The CDR3 DNA reads as TGTGCCAGCGGGCTAACGGGGGGCGGCTACACCTTC. Translated, it gives CASGLTGGGYTF.